Each of the 17 T cell receptor beta chains below was sequenced from the same sample in a study of cytomegalovirus exposure and HLA in healthy donors. The PCR contained 60 Vbeta and 13 Jbeta primers. The protocol was immunoSEQ multiplex PCR, while the TCRdb copy is restricted to in-frame clones and leaves out a portion. There are 150,000 to 250,000 clones in the sample; about four fifths occur only once, and over 1.5% lies in the top ten. Sequenced sample: PBMCs. The receptor source for this set is a girl between 10 and 17 years old in good health and CMV-seropositive.

The V gene is TRBV6-1, the J gene TRBJ1-1; 7 bases are a match to TRBD1. The CDR3 is made up of 15 amino acids. The germline V gene has CDR1 MNHNS and CDR2 SASEGT. J was trimmed by 0 bases and V by 6 bases; bases with no gene match: 7. The CDR3 region is CASRGQLIMNTEAFF. CDR3 bases: TGTGCCAGCAGGGGACAGCTAATCATGAACACTGAAGCTTTCTTT.

J is TRBJ1-1 and V is TRBV10-3, with D unresolved. The germline V and J ends were trimmed by 8 bases and 1 base, with 11 bases remaining between them. This CDR3 is built from 13 residues. From germline, CDR1 is ENHRY and CDR2 SYGVKD. Written as DNA, the CDR3 is TGTGCCATCCAAACGAGGCCGAACACTGAAGCTTTCTTT. This gives the protein CAIQTRPNTEAFF.

V usage is TRBV7-6 and J usage is TRBJ2-3; D gene ambiguous. Germline assignment: CDR1 SGHVS and CDR2 FNYEAQ. The CDR3 sequence is 13 residues long. Trimming took 5 bases from V and 10 from J, leaving 16 bases between them. This chain's CDR3 is CASSDLIGVSQYF. Here the CDR3 DNA reads TGTGCCAGCAGCGACCTAATCGGAGTGTCGCAGTATTTT.

J is TRBJ2-2 and V is TRBV30; TRBD1 matches at 8 bases. The junction had 2 bases not matched to a gene; V was cut back by 1 base and J by 1 base. Germline V gene lookup returns CDR1 GTSNPN and CDR2 SVGIG (reference sequence). The CDR3 consists of 15 residues. Here the CDR3 reads CAWSADRENTGELFF. The CDR3 region has the DNA TGTGCCTGGAGTGCGGACAGGGAGAACACCGGGGAGCTGTTTTTT. Full variable domain (outside the CDR3, taken from reference TRBV30 and TRBJ2-2): SQTIHQWPATLVQPVGSPLSLECTVEGTSNPNLYWYRQAAGRGLQLLFYSVGIGQISSEVPQNLSASRPQDRQFILSSKKLLLSDSGFYLCAWSADRENTGELFFGEGSRLTVL.

V gene TRBV5-1 combines with J gene TRBJ1-1, with D perhaps TRBD1 (6 bases). Per the germline V gene, CDR1 is SGHRS and CDR2 is YFSETQ. Trimming stripped 0 bases from V and 0 bases from J, with 12 bases between. CDR3 length: 16 residues. CDR3 amino acids: CASSLAGDTMNTEAFF. The CDR3 DNA is TGCGCCAGCAGCTTGGCAGGGGACACCATGAACACTGAAGCTTTCTTT.

This rearrangement joins TRBV5-1 to TRBJ1-2; TRBD1 matches 10 bases. The V and J ends lost 0 bases and 8 bases, in that order; junction bases with no gene match: 7. The CDR3 spans 15 residues. In germline, CDR1 is SGHRS, CDR2 YFSETQ. The CDR3: CASSLETGGGRGYTF. Written as DNA, the CDR3 is TGCGCCAGCAGCTTGGAGACAGGGGGCGGTCGGGGCTACACCTTC.

This chain links TRBV7-9 with TRBJ2-1; TRBD1 matches 10 bases. The V segment lost 5 bases and the J segment 8 bases; nucleotides outside the gene matches: 15. The CDR3 consists of 17 residues. Looked up from germline, CDR1 is SEHNR and CDR2 is FQNEAQ (reference sequence). CDR3 nucleotides: TGTGCCAGCAGCCGCCCCGGGACAGGGGAAACTATATATGAGCAGTTCTTC. The encoded protein is CASSRPGTGETIYEQFF.

The rearrangement uses TRBV7-8 and TRBJ1-4, with TRBD1 identical over 7 bases. With 6 bases clipped from V and 5 bases from J, the junction kept 15 bases outside the gene matches. CDR1 and CDR2 from the germline V gene are SGHVS and FQNEAQ. The CDR3 is made up of 17 amino acids. CDR3 residues: CASSHSRGQLRNEKLFF. DNA for the CDR3: TGTGCCAGCAGTCACAGTCGGGGACAGCTACGCAATGAAAAACTGTTTTTT.

This rearrangement joins TRBV7-6 to TRBJ1-4; 8 bases are a match to TRBD1. Germline V gives CDR1 SGHVS, CDR2 FNYEAQ. This CDR3 region has 16 residues. Trimming cost V 0 bases and J 5 bases; bases outside gene matches: 5. CDR3: CASSLAGDRPNEKLFF. The CDR3 DNA is TGTGCCAGCAGCTTAGCGGGGGACAGGCCGAATGAAAAACTGTTTTTT.

The chain links TRBV19 to TRBJ2-5, with D unclear. CDR1 is LNHDA and CDR2 is SQIVND in the germline V gene (reference sequence). V was cut by 1 base and J by 6 bases, with 3 bases left in between. The CDR3 spans 11 residues. The CDR3 sequence: CASSIAKTQYF. The CDR3 nucleotides are TGTGCCAGTAGTATAGCCAAGACCCAGTACTTC. The whole variable domain, remainder taken from reference TRBV19 and TRBJ2-5, is DGGITQSPKYLFRKEGQNVTLSCEQNLNHDAMYWYRQDPGQGLRLIYYSQIVNDFQKGDIAEGYSVSREKKESFPLTVTSAQKNPTAFYLCASSIAKTQYFGPGTRLLVL.

V usage is TRBV6-5 and J usage is TRBJ1-2; TRBD1 matches 7 bases. This CDR3 region has 15 residues. V lost 5 bases to trimming and J lost 4 bases; unmatched junction nucleotides: 10. Germline V lookup: CDR1 MNHEY, CDR2 SVGAGI. The CDR3 sequence is CASSRTGTTPYGYTF. For the CDR3, the DNA is TGTGCCAGCAGTCGGACAGGAACAACCCCCTATGGCTACACCTTC.

As regards this clone: At one boundary the junction diverges from the germline segment, which might be a read error. This chain links TRBV12-5 with TRBJ1-2; 9 nucleotides agree with TRBD1. Germline CDR1 LGHNT, CDR2 FRNRAP. The CDR3 runs to 13 residues. In nucleotides, the CDR3 is TGTGCTAGTGGGGGTACAGGGGGCTATGGCTACATCTTC. It yields the protein CASGGTGGYGYIF.

This clone came up a few times. The rearrangement uses TRBV6-5 and TRBJ2-5; TRBD2 matches 8 bases. The germline V gene has CDR1 MNHEY and CDR2 SVGAGI. V shed 2 bases and J 5 bases; nucleotides not matched to a gene: 10. The CDR3 extends over 16 amino acids. Here the CDR3 DNA reads TGTGCCAGCAGTTACGGGGGCGGGGGGAGCGGGGAGACCCAGTACTTC. Translated, it gives CASSYGGGGSGETQYF.

V usage is TRBV10-2 and J usage is TRBJ1-2; 7 bases agree with TRBD1. The germline gives CDR1 WSHSY, CDR2 SAAADI. CDR3 length: 14 residues. Trimming cost V 6 bases and J 4 bases; bases outside gene matches: 8. CDR3 region: CASSPLRDSYGYTF. The CDR3 nucleotides are TGCGCCAGCAGCCCCCTAAGGGACAGCTATGGCTACACCTTC.

For the CDR3, the DNA is TGTGCCAGCAGCTTATTGGGACAGGGTAATGAGCAGTTCTTC. Protein product: CASSLLGQGNEQFF. V is TRBV7-2 and J is TRBJ2-1; TRBD1 agrees at 9 bases. The V gene's germline CDR1 is SGHTA and CDR2 FQGNSA. V shed 2 bases, J shed 7 bases, and the junction held 3 bases outside the gene matches. There are 14 residues in the CDR3.

V is TRBV6-5 and J is TRBJ2-7; TRBD1 aligns across 10 bases. The germline CDR1 and CDR2 sequences are MNHEY and SVGAGI. J gave up 4 bases and V 6 bases, and 6 bases lay outside the gene matches. The CDR3 totals 14 residues. The CDR3 DNA sequence: TGTGCCAGCAGAGCCGGGACAGGGGAATACGAGCAGTACTTC. Protein product: CASRAGTGEYEQYF.

The chain couples TRBV4-1 to TRBJ1-4; possible D gene TRBD1, 6 bases. The germline CDR1 and CDR2 sequences are MGHRA and YSYEKL. V was trimmed by 4 bases and J by 4 bases, leaving 7 bases between them. The CDR3 has 13 residues. Written as DNA, the CDR3 is TGCGCCAGCAGCCGGACAGTTAATGAAAAACTGTTTTTT. Amino acid sequence: CASSRTVNEKLFF.